This T cell receptor beta chain was documented in a study of shared clonotypes between healthy human individuals. CDR1 is MNHNY, CDR2 SVGAGI, per germline (reference sequence). This CDR3 comprises 12 residues. V was shortened by 6 bases and J by 5 bases, with 8 bases between the two germline ends. Assay: immunoSEQ multiplex PCR; the TCRdb copy retains only in-frame clones and omits some. This sample has 1,400,000 or so clones, with approximately 98.5% found just once. Sequencing was carried out using naive CD4+ T cells sorted from blood. Stated subset: CD45RA+ positively selected. This receptor was obtained from a man between 25 and 39 years old in good health. V is TRBV6-6 and J is TRBJ1-5; D unresolved. In nucleotides, the CDR3 is TGTGCCAGCAGCTCAGTATATCAGCCCCAGCATTTT. It translates to CASSSVYQPQHF.